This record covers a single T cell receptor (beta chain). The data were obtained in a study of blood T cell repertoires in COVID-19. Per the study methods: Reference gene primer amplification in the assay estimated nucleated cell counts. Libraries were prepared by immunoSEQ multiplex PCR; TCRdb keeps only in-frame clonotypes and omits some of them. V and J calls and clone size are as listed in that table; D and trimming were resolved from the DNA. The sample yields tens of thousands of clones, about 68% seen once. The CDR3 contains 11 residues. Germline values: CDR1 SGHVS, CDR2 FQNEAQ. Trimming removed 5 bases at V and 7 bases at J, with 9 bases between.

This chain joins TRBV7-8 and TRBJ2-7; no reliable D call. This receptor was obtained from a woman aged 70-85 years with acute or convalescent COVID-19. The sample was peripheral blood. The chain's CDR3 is CASSPAREQYF. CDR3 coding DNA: TGTGCCAGCAGCCCAGCGCGGGAGCAGTACTTC.